Each of the 5 T cell receptor beta chains below was sequenced from the same sample in a study of OX40 agonist ivuxolimab in advanced cancers. TCRdb's table, derived via immunoSEQ multiplex PCR, lists solely in-frame clones and lacks some. The table has approximately 100,000 clones, around 90% seen once. This sample comprised CD4+ or CD8+ T cells sorted from blood, obtained in a trial of the OX40 agonist ivuxolimab. The receptors originated from an adult with an advanced solid tumor such as melanoma, head and neck, liver or kidney cancer.

The chain is built from TRBV10-3 and TRBJ2-3, with D hard to call. The length of the CDR3 is 15 residues. Germline V gene lookup returns CDR1 ENHRY and CDR2 SYGVKD. Trimming stripped 2 bases from V and 0 bases from J, with 9 bases between. This CDR3 is CAISETGVSTDTQYF. CDR3 DNA: TGTGCCATCAGTGAGACTGGGGTGAGCACAGATACGCAGTATTTT.

The rearrangement joins TRBV6-5 to TRBJ2-1; perhaps TRBD1 as D (6 bases). The ends were cut back, 3 bases at V and 7 bases at J, with 16 bases in the middle. The CDR3 totals 15 residues. Germline lookup yields CDR1 MNHEY and CDR2 SVGAGI. CDR3 loop: CASSYNPGTMNEQFF. The CDR3, as DNA: TGTGCCAGCAGTTATAACCCCGGGACAATGAATGAGCAGTTCTTC.

V and J are TRBV5-6 and TRBJ1-2, with D possibly being TRBD1 (5 bases). Trimming pared 0 bases from V and 5 bases from J, leaving 11 bases between. This CDR3 region has 14 residues. The germline gives CDR1 SGHDT, CDR2 YYEEEE. CDR3 protein: CASSLEAGRYGYTF. In DNA form, the CDR3 reads TGTGCCAGCAGCTTGGAGGCAGGGAGGTATGGCTACACCTTC.

The genes are TRBV4-3 and TRBJ2-1, with D possibly TRBD1 on 5 matching bases. The CDR3 has 15 amino acids. Germline-derived CDR1 and CDR2 are LGHNA and YSLEER. V was trimmed by 0 bases and J by 5 bases, leaving 11 bases between them. The CDR3 DNA sequence: TGCGCCAGCAGCCAAGATCCGGCCAGGGACAATGAGCAGTTCTTC. Encoded protein: CASSQDPARDNEQFF.

The rearrangement joins TRBV19 to TRBJ2-3; D gene uncertain. V lost 1 base and J lost 6, with 2 bases in between. This CDR3 has 11 amino acids. Germline V gives CDR1 LNHDA, CDR2 SQIVND (reference sequence). In DNA form, the CDR3 reads TGTGCCAGTAGTATAGTCGATACGCAGTATTTT. Protein product: CASSIVDTQYF.